The following is a T cell receptor (beta chain) sequence with its context. This clonotype was seen repeatedly, ten times or more. Its antigen remains undetermined. The sample holds no much larger clone one base away, and base qualities are not on file. This was a case-control study nested in a cohort of healthcare workers in London, UK, who had nasopharyngeal swab PCR tests and blood samples taken every week. Healthcare workers were enrolled in the week of the UK lockdown, from 23 to 31 March 2020, and were followed every week for up to roughly 15 weeks. The data originate from a study of early T cells in non-severe SARS-CoV-2 infection (dated by TCRdb to about 2021). About the study as a whole: Bulk RNA from unsorted whole blood was used for TCR sequencing, so alpha and beta chains could not be paired. What the authors observed across the whole study: VDJdb matching was skewed toward anti-spike CD8 responses, so virus-specific expansions were likely underestimated and private and CD4 specificities were missed.

Preparation of the library involved 5' RACE. Sequencing took place on a NextSeq 500. The TCR library protocol attached unique molecular identifiers to individual cDNA molecules to correct for sequencing error and PCR bias. Both TCR alpha and beta chains were sequenced, and tight co-correlation was observed between alpha and beta sequence abundances in each sample. The authors processed their data as follows. Decombinator V4 was used to annotate TCR sequences for V gene, J gene and CDR3. TCRs were defined as expanded if a significant change between any two time points was detected under a Poisson model with p below 0.0001. TCR abundances were normalised to the total number of TCRs sequenced per sample and expressed as counts per million. TRAV1-2 paired with TRAJ12, TRAJ20 or TRAJ33 defined MAIT TCRs, while TRAV10 paired with TRAJ18 defined iNKT TCRs. VDJdb, accessed on 1 November 2021, was searched for TCRs annotated for CMV, EBV and SARS-CoV-2, and TCRs annotated for more than one antigen were excluded. The public sequencing data were trimmed at Q25 with fastp and processed into clonotypes with MiXCR by TCRdb, which kept only in-frame beta chains. A single entry per CDR3 protein holds the most common genes and DNA from its merged rows. The V and J calls were not made by the authors but by TCRdb's processing. Recorded for this sample are tens of thousands of distinct CDR3 sequences; approximately 10% of them occurred a single time. Around 4% of the sample belongs to the ten largest clones.

The germline V end is reduced by 4 bases and the J end by 4 bases; junction bases left unmatched: 7. CDR1 is given as SGHTA and CDR2 as FQGNSA, both from the germline V gene. Reading from cysteine to phenylalanine, the CDR3 counts 15 amino acids. Just CDR3 DNA is preserved here, 45 bases in frame from base 1. Recombination linked TRBV7-2 to TRBJ2-5; 9 bases in the junction line up with TRBD2. Sequencing was done on a sample of whole blood. The sequence came from an adult who was a healthcare worker with PCR-confirmed SARS-CoV-2 infection or an uninfected control (not recorded which). The DNA sequence is given as TGTGCCAGCAGCTCCGGGACTAGCATCGGAGAGACCCAGTACTTC. This translates into CASSSGTSIGETQYF.